The source of this T cell receptor beta chain is a study of T cells after yellow fever vaccination. About the research overall: SMART-Seq v4 Ultra Low Input prepared libraries from low-cell fractions.

TCRdb reprocessed the 5' RACE reads with MiXCR, giving one entry per CDR3 protein. This sample has 620,000 or so distinct CDR3 sequences, with less than 20% found just once. CDR3 length equals 14 residues. CDR1 MRHNA and CDR2 SNTAGT come from the germline V gene. V dropped 5 bases and J dropped 0 bases, with 11 bases sitting between them. Findings of the study overall: The appearance of a small share of clonotypes in both CD4 and CD8 compartments was observed.

This clonotype was counted at least ten times. What it binds is not known. V and J are TRBV6-4 and TRBJ2-7, with D unclear. The source material was PBMCs, sampled 4 to 6 days after the first yellow fever vaccination. The sequence came from a young man who received the YFV17D yellow fever vaccine. CDR3 bases: TGTGCCAGCAGTCCAGCTCCCTTCTCCTACGAGCAGTACTTC. It is translated as CASSPAPFSYEQYF.